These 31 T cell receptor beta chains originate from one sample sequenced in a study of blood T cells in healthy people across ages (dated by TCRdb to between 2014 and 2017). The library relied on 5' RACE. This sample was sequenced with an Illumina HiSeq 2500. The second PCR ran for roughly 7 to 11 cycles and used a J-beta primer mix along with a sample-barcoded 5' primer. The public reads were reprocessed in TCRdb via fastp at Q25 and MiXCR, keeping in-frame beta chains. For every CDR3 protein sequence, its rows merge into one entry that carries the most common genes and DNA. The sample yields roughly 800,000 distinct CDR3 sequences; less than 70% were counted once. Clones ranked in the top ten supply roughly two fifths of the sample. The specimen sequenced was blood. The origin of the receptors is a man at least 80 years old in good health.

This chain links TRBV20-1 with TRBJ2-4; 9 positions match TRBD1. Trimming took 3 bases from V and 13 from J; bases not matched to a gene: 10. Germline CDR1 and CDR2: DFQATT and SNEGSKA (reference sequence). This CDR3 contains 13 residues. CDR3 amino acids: CSASLLRDRVQYF. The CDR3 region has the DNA TGCAGTGCTAGCCTTCTCCGGGACAGGGTGCAGTACTTC.

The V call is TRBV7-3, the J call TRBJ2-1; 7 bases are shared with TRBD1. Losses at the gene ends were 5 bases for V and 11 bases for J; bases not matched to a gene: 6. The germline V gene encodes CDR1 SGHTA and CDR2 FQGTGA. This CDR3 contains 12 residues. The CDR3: CASSRDREKQFF. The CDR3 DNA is TGTGCCAGCAGCCGTGACAGGGAAAAGCAGTTCTTC.

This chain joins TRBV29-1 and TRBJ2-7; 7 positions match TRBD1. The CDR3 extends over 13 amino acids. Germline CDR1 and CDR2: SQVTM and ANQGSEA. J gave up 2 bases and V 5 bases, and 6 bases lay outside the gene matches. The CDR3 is CSVTRDSTYEQYF. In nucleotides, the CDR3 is TGCAGCGTTACCCGGGACAGTACCTACGAGCAGTACTTC.

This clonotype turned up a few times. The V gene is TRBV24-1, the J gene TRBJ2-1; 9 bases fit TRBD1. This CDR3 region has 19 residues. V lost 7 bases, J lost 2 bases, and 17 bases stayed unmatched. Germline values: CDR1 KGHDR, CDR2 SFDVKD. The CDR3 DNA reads TGTGCCACCAGCTCTCGGCGGGACAGGGCCTCTGGTGCCTACAATGAGCAGTTCTTC. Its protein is CATSSRRDRASGAYNEQFF.

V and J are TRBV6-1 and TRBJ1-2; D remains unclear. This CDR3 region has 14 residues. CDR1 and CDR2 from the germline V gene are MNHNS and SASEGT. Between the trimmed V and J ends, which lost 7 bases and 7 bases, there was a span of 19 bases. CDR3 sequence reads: CASTQTGRVGGYTF. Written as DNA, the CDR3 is TGTGCCAGCACCCAAACGGGGAGGGTGGGTGGCTACACCTTC.

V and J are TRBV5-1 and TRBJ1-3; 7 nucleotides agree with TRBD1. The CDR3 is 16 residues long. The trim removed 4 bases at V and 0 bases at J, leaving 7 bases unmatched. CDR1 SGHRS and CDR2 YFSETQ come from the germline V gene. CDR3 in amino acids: CASSPGQANSGNTIYF. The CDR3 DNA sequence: TGCGCCAGCAGCCCCGGACAGGCGAACTCTGGAAACACCATATATTTT.

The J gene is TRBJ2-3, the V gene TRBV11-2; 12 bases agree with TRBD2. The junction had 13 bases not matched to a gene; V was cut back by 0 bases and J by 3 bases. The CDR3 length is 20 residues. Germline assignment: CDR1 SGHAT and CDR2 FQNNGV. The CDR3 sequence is CASSLDHGTSGRRSTDTQYF. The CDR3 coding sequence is TGTGCCAGCAGCTTAGATCATGGGACTAGCGGGCGAAGGAGTACAGATACGCAGTATTTT.

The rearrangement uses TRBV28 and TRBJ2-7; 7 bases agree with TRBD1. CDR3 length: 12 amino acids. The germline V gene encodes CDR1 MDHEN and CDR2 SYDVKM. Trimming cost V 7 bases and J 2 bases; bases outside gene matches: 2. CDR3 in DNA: TGTGCCAGCATGGGACAGACCTACGAGCAGTACTTC. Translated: CASMGQTYEQYF. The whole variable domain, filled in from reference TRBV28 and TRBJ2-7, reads DVKVTQSSRYLVKRTGEKVFLECVQDMDHENMFWYRQDPGLGLRLIYFSYDVKMKEKGDIPEGYSVSREKKERFSLILESASTNQTSMYLCASMGQTYEQYFGPGTRLTVT.

In nucleotides, the CDR3 is TGCAGTGCTAGAAAAGCGGGAACGTTTTACGAGCAGTACTTC. This translates into CSARKAGTFYEQYF. V gene TRBV20-1 combines with J gene TRBJ2-7; 7 bases line up with TRBD2. The J segment lost 4 bases and the V segment lost 2 bases, leaving 8 bases of the junction unmatched. Germline V gene sequence: CDR1 DFQATT, CDR2 SNEGSKA (reference sequence). This CDR3 has 14 amino acids.

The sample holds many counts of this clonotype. In DNA, the CDR3 is TGCAGCATAAAAGCTGGGGGAGGATCCAACTATGGCTACACCTTC. It yields the protein CSIKAGGGSNYGYTF. The chain has TRBV29-1 and TRBJ1-2, with D maybe TRBD1 (5 bases). Germline CDR1 is SQVTM and CDR2 is ANQGSEA. The V and J ends lost 8 bases and 2 bases respectively, with 21 bases between them. The CDR3 sequence is 15 residues long. The variable domain in full, completed from reference TRBV29-1 and TRBJ1-2, reads SAVISQKPSRDICQRGTSLTIQCQVDSQVTMMFWYRQQPGQSLTLIATANQGSEATYESGFVIDKFPISRPNLTFSTLTVSNMSPEDSSIYLCSIKAGGGSNYGYTFGSGTRLTVV.

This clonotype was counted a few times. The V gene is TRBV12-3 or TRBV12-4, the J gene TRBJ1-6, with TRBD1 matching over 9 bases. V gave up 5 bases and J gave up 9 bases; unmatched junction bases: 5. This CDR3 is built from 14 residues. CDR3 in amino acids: CASSTGQGFSPLHF. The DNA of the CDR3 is TGTGCCAGCAGTACGGGACAGGGCTTTTCACCCCTCCACTTT.

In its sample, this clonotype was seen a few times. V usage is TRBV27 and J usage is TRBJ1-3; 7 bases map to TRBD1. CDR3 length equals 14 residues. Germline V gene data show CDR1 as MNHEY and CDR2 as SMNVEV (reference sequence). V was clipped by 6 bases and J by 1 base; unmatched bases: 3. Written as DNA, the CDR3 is TGTGCCAGCAGCCCCAGGGGGTCTGGAAACACCATATATTTT. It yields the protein CASSPRGSGNTIYF.

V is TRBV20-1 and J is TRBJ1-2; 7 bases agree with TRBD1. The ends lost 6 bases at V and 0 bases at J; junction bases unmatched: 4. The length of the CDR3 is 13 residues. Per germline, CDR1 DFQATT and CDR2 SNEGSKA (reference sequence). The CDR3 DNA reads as TGCAGTGCCCCAGGGACAGCTAACTATGGCTACACCTTC. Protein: CSAPGTANYGYTF.

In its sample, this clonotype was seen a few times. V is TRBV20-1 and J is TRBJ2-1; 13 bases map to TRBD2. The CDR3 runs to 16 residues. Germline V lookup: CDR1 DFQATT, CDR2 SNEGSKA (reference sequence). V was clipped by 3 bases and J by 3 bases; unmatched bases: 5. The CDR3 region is CSARRLAGGGYNEQFF. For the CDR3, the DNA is TGCAGTGCTAGGAGACTAGCGGGAGGAGGCTACAATGAGCAGTTCTTC.

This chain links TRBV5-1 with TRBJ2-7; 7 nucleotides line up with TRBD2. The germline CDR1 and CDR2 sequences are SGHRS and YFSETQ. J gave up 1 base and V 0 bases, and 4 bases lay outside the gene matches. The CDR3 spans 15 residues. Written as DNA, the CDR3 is TGCGCCAGCAGCTTGGAACTAGCGCCTTCCTACGAGCAGTACTTC. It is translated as CASSLELAPSYEQYF.

CDR3 in amino acids: CSALGSRGAGANVLTF. CDR3 nucleotide sequence: TGCAGTGCTCTAGGGTCCCGTGGGGCTGGGGCCAACGTCCTGACTTTC. The chain combines TRBV20-1 with TRBJ2-6; the D is unclear. CDR1 is DFQATT, CDR2 SNEGSKA, per germline (reference sequence). Between the trimmed V and J ends, which lost 5 bases and 2 bases, there was a span of 16 bases. This CDR3 is 16 amino acids long.

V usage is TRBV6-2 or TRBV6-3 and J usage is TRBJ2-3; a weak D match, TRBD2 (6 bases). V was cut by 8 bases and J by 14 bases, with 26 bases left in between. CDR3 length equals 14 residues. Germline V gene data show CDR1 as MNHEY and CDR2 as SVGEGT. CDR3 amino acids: CASGSGGNNRYAYF. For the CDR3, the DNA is TGTGCCAGCGGTTCAGGCGGGAACAACAGATACGCGTATTTT.

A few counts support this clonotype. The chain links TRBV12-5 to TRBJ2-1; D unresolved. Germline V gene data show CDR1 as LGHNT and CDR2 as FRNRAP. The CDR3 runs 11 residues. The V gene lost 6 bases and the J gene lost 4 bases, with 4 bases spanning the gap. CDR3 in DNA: TGTGCTAGTGGGTTATACAATGAGCAGTTCTTC. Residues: CASGLYNEQFF.

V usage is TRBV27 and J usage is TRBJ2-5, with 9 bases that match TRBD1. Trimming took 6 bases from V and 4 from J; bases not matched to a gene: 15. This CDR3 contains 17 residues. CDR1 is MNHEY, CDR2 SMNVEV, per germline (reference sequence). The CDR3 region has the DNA TGTGCCAGCAGCAGGGGGTACTGGGACAGGGTAACAGAGACCCAGTACTTC. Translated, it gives CASSRGYWDRVTETQYF.

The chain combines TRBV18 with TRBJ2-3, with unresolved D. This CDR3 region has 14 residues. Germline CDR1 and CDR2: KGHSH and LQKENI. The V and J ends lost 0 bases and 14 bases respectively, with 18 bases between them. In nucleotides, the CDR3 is TGTGCCAGCTCACCACCAGCGCAGTCTTGGTACGCGTATTTT. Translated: CASSPPAQSWYAYF.

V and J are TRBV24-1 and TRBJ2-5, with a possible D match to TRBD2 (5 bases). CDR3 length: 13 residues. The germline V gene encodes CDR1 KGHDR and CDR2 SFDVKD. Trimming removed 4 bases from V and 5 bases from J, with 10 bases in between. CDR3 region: CATSDPSYETQYF. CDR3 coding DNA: TGTGCCACCAGTGACCCTAGCTACGAGACCCAGTACTTC.

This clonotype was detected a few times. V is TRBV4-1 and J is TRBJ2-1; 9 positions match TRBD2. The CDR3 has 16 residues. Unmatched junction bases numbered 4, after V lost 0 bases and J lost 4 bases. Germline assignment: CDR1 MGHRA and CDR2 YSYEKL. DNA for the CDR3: TGCGCCAGCAGCCAAGATAGGCTAGCGGGGTACAATGAGCAGTTCTTC. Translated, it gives CASSQDRLAGYNEQFF.

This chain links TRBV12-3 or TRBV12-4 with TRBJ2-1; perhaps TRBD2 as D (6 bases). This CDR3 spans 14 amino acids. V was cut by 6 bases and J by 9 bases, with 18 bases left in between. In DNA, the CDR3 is TGTGCCAGCAGAAGGGACTCGCTGTGGGGTGAGCAGTTCTTC. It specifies CASRRDSLWGEQFF.

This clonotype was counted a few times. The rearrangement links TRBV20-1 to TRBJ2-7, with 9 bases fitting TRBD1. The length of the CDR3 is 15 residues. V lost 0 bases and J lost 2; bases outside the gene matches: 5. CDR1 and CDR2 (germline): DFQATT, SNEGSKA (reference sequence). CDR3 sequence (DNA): TGCAGTGCTAGAGATCGACAGGGGGGTCCCTACGAGCAGTACTTC. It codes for CSARDRQGGPYEQYF.

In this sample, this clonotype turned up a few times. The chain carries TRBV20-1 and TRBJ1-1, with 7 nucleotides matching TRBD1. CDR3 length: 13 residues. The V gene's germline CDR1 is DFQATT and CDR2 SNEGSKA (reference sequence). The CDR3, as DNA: TGCAGCGCGAGGGGGCAGGGAAGCACTGAAGCTTTCTTT. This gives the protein CSARGQGSTEAFF.

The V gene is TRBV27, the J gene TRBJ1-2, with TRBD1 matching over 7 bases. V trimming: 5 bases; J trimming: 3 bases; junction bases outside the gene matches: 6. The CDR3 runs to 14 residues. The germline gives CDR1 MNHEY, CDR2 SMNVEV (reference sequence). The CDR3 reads CASSPETGYYGYTF. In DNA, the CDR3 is TGTGCCAGCAGTCCGGAGACAGGGTACTATGGCTACACCTTC.

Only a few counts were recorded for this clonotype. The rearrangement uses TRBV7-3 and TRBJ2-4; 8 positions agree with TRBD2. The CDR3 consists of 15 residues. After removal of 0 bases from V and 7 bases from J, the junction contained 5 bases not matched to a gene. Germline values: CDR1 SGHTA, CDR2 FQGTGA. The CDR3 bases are TGTGCCAGCAGCTTAACCTCGGGCGGGAGGAACATTCAGTACTTC. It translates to CASSLTSGGRNIQYF.

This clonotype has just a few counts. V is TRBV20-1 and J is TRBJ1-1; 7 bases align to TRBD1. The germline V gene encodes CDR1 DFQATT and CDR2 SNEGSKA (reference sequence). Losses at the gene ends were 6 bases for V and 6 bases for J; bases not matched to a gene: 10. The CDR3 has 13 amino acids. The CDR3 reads CSAIPARGSEAFF. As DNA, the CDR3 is TGCAGTGCCATCCCGGCCAGGGGGTCTGAAGCTTTCTTT.

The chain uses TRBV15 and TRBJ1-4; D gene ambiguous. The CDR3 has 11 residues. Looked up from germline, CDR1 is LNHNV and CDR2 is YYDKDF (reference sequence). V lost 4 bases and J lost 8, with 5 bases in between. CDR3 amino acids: CATSMDEKLFF. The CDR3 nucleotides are TGTGCCACCAGCATGGACGAAAAACTGTTTTTT.

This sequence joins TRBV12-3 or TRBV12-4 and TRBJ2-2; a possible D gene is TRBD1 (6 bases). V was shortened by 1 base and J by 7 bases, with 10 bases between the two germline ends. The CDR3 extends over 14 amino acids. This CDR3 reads CASSLGTEGGELFF. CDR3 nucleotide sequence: TGTGCCAGCAGTTTAGGGACAGAGGGCGGGGAGCTGTTTTTT.

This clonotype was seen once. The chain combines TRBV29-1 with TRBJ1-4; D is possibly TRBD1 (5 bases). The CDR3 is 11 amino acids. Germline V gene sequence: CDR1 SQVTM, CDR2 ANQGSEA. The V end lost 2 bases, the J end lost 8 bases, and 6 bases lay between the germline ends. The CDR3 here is CSVEWGEKLFF. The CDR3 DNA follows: TGCAGCGTTGAATGGGGGGAAAAACTGTTTTTT. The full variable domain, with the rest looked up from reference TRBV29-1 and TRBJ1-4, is SAVISQKPSRDICQRGTSLTIQCQVDSQVTMMFWYRQQPGQSLTLIATANQGSEATYESGFVIDKFPISRPNLTFSTLTVSNMSPEDSSIYLCSVEWGEKLFFGSGTQLSVL.